The rows below give T cell receptor beta chains drawn from one sample of a study of OX40 agonist ivuxolimab in advanced cancers. Assay used: immunoSEQ multiplex PCR; TCRdb lists only in-frame clones, some missing. Here the sample spans around 83,000 clones, roughly 89% being singletons. This material consisted of CD4+ or CD8+ T cells sorted from blood, taken in a trial of the OX40 agonist ivuxolimab. The receptors shown here come from an adult with an advanced solid tumor such as melanoma, head and neck, liver or kidney cancer. Each CDR3 is given with its conserved first and last residue. A D gene is named only where the DNA matches it firmly. Clone size is not always given. Where it is, it says once, few, many or a class for expanded clones.

J: TRBJ2-7; D: TRBD2; size: .; V: TRBV19; CDR3: CASSDVAGGPYEQYF; DNA: TGTGCCAGTAGTGATGTAGCGGGAGGGCCCTACGAGCAGTACTTC
J: TRBJ2-3; D: .; size: .; V: TRBV7-3; CDR3: CASSFKGGDTQYF; DNA: TGTGCCAGCAGCTTCAAAGGTGGGGATACGCAGTATTTT
J: TRBJ1-5; D: .; size: once; V: TRBV5-5; CDR3: CASSLVGGSNQPQHF; DNA: TGTGCCAGCAGCTTGGTTGGGGGTAGCAATCAGCCCCAGCATTTT
J: TRBJ2-3; D: .; size: .; V: TRBV11-1; CDR3: CASGQEGGLTQYF; DNA: TGTGCCAGCGGACAGGAGGGAGGACTTACGCAGTATTTT
J: TRBJ2-1; D: .; size: .; V: TRBV30; CDR3: CAWGLQGNEQFF; DNA: TGTGCCTGGGGCCTCCAGGGCAATGAGCAGTTCTTC
J: TRBJ2-7; D: .; size: .; V: TRBV29-1; CDR3: CSVVFPRNYAEQYF; DNA: TGCAGCGTTGTGTTCCCCCGCAACTATGCCGAGCAGTACTTC
J: TRBJ2-3; D: .; size: .; V: TRBV10-2; CDR3: CASSDGLTLRDTQYF; DNA: TGCGCCAGCAGTGACGGGCTAACCCTCAGGGATACGCAGTATTTT
J: TRBJ1-2; D: TRBD1; size: .; V: TRBV25-1; CDR3: CASSVQGVQFYGYTF; DNA: TGTGCCAGCAGTGTACAGGGGGTGCAATTCTATGGCTACACCTTC
J: TRBJ2-3; D: TRBD1; size: .; V: TRBV5-1; CDR3: CASSLGTGGPDTQYF; DNA: TGCGCCAGCAGCTTAGGGACAGGGGGCCCAGATACGCAGTATTTT
J: TRBJ1-3; D: .; size: .; V: TRBV7-9; CDR3: CASSLSVSGNTIYF; DNA: TGTGCCAGCAGCTTATCAGTATCTGGAAACACCATATATTTT
J: TRBJ2-1; D: .; size: once; V: TRBV5-4; CDR3: CASSLGLTNEQFF; DNA: TGTGCCAGCAGCCTTGGACTCACAAATGAGCAGTTCTTC
J: TRBJ1-1; D: TRBD1; size: .; V: TRBV5-1; CDR3: CASSYSGQGSTEAFF; DNA: TGCGCCAGCAGCTATTCCGGACAGGGGAGCACTGAAGCTTTCTTT
J: TRBJ2-1; D: .; size: .; V: TRBV28; CDR3: CASISSYNEQFF; DNA: TGTGCCAGCATTAGCTCCTACAATGAGCAGTTCTTC
J: TRBJ1-1; D: .; size: once; V: TRBV7-6; CDR3: CASSLGVQGEAFF; DNA: TGTGCCAGCAGCTTGGGGGTACAGGGTGAAGCTTTCTTT
J: TRBJ1-5; D: .; size: .; V: TRBV2; CDR3: CASSEAGLGPQHF; DNA: TGTGCCAGCAGTGAAGCGGGCCTCGGACCCCAGCATTTT
J: TRBJ2-4; D: .; size: .; V: TRBV28; CDR3: CASRGPLAKNIQYF; DNA: TGTGCCAGCAGGGGCCCATTGGCCAAAAACATTCAGTACTTC
J: TRBJ2-5; D: TRBD1; size: .; V: TRBV5-1; CDR3: CASSPGQAQETQYF; DNA: TGCGCCAGCAGCCCCGGACAGGCCCAGGAGACCCAGTACTTC
J: TRBJ1-1; D: TRBD1; size: .; V: TRBV4-3; CDR3: CASSQVGQGDTEAFF; DNA: TGCGCCAGCAGCCAAGTGGGACAGGGGGACACTGAAGCTTTCTTT
J: TRBJ1-1; D: .; size: .; V: TRBV7-2; CDR3: CASSPNSNTEAFF; DNA: TGTGCCAGCAGCCCTAACAGTAACACTGAAGCTTTCTTT
J: TRBJ2-2; D: .; size: .; V: TRBV7-9; CDR3: CASSQTLLTGELFF; DNA: TGTGCCAGCAGCCAGACCCTCCTTACCGGGGAGCTGTTTTTT
J: TRBJ2-2; D: .; size: .; V: TRBV2; CDR3: CASIASATNTGELFF; DNA: TGTGCCAGCATAGCCAGCGCGACGAACACCGGGGAGCTGTTTTTT
J: TRBJ2-5; D: TRBD1; size: .; V: TRBV5-4; CDR3: CASSKGQGVSETQYF; DNA: TGTGCCAGCAGCAAGGGACAGGGGGTCTCAGAGACCCAGTACTTC
J: TRBJ2-7; D: .; size: .; V: TRBV19; CDR3: CASSPLPSSYEQYF; DNA: TGTGCCAGTAGTCCCCTCCCGTCCTCCTACGAGCAGTACTTC
J: TRBJ2-7; D: TRBD2; size: .; V: TRBV6-5; CDR3: CASRGREGRGYEQYF; DNA: TGTGCCAGCAGGGGGCGGGAGGGGAGAGGCTACGAGCAGTACTTC
J: TRBJ2-1; D: .; size: .; V: TRBV20-1; CDR3: CSAVKNEQFF; DNA: TGCAGTGCTGTTAAAAATGAGCAGTTCTTC
J: TRBJ1-1; D: .; size: .; V: TRBV5-6; CDR3: CASSSSSPEAFF; DNA: TGTGCCAGCAGCTCGAGCTCCCCTGAAGCTTTCTTT
J: TRBJ1-1; D: .; size: .; V: TRBV7-9; CDR3: CASSLSQGNTEAFF; DNA: TGTGCCAGCAGCTTAAGTCAGGGGAACACTGAAGCTTTCTTT
J: TRBJ2-5; D: .; size: .; V: TRBV10-1; CDR3: CASSENFQETQYF; DNA: TGCGCCAGCAGTGAAAACTTCCAAGAGACCCAGTACTTC
J: TRBJ1-1; D: .; size: .; V: TRBV30; CDR3: CAWSLGGRTEAFF; DNA: TGTGCCTGGAGCTTGGGGGGAAGAACTGAAGCTTTCTTT
J: TRBJ1-4; D: TRBD1; size: .; V: TRBV14; CDR3: CASSRQGLGEKLFF; DNA: TGTGCCAGCAGTCGACAGGGTTTGGGTGAAAAACTGTTTTTT
J: TRBJ2-7; D: .; size: .; V: TRBV27; CDR3: CASRRRENYEQYF; DNA: TGTGCCAGCAGGCGCCGGGAGAACTACGAGCAGTACTTC